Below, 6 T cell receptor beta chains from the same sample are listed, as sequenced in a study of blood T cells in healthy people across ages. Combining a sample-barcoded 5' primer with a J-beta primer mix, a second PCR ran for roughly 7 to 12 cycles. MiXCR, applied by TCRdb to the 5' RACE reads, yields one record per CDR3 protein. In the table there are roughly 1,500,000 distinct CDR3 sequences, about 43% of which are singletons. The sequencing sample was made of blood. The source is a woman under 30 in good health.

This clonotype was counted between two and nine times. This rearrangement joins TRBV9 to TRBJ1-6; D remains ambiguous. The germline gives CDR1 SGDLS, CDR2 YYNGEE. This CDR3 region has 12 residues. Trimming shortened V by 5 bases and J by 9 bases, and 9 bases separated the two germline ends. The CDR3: CASSVNGSPLHF. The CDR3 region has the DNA TGTGCCAGCAGTGTAAATGGTTCACCCCTCCACTTT.

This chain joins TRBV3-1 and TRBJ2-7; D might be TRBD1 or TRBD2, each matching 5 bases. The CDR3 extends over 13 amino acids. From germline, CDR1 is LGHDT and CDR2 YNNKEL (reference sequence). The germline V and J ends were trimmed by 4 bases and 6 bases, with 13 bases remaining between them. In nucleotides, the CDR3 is TGTGCCAGCAGCCCGAGAGGGGAATTCGAGCAGTACTTC. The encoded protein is CASSPRGEFEQYF.

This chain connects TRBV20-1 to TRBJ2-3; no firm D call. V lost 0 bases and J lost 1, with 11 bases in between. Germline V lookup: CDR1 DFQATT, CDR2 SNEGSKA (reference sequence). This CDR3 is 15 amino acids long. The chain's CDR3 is CSARDQRLGTDTQYF. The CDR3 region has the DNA TGCAGTGCTAGAGATCAGCGTTTAGGCACAGATACGCAGTATTTT.

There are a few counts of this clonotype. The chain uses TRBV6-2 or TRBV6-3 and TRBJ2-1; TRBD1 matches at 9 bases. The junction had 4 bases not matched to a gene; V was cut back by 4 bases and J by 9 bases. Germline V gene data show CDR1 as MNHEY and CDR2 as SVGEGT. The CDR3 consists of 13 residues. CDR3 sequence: CASSSTGGGEQFF. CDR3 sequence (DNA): TGTGCCAGCAGTTCGACAGGGGGGGGTGAGCAGTTCTTC.

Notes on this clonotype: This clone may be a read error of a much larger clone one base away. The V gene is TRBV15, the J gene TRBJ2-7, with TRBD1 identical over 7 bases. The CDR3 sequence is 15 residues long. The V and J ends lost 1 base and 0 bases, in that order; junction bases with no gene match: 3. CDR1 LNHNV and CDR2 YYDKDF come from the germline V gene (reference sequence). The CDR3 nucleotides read TGTGCCACCAGCAGAGTTTCAGGGGGCTCCTACGAGCAGTACTTC. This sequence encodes CATSRVSGGSYEQYF.

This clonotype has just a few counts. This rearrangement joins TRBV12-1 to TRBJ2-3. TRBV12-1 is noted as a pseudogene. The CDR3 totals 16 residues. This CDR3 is CASSFARRVRTDTQYF. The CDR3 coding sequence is TGTGCCAGCAGCTTTGCTCGTCGTGTTCGTACAGATACGCAGTATTTT.